This T cell receptor beta chain came from a study of blood T cell repertoires in COVID-19. TCRdb's table, derived via immunoSEQ multiplex PCR, lists solely in-frame clones and lacks some. The sample yields roughly 240,000 clones, roughly 83% seen once. This clonotype was obtained from a man in his 60s who had recovered from COVID-19. Input material: peripheral blood.

DNA for the CDR3: TGCAGTGCGAGTAGCGGCATCGACAATGAGCAGTTCTTC. Residues: CSASSGIDNEQFF. The chain recombines TRBV20-1 with TRBJ2-1, with D possibly TRBD2 on 6 matching bases. The V end was cut by 6 bases, the J end by 5 bases, with 14 bases between. The CDR3 contains 13 residues. Germline CDR1 and CDR2: DFQATT and SNEGSKA (reference sequence).